This entry features one TCR beta chain sequence. This sample is drawn from a study of shared clonotypes between healthy human individuals. Trimming removed 3 bases at V and 0 bases at J, with 10 bases between. The length of the CDR3 is 15 residues. From germline, CDR1 is SGHKS and CDR2 YYEKEE (reference sequence). Clones were read by immunoSEQ multiplex PCR, and TCRdb kept only the in-frame ones, dropping some. The repertoire holds around 1.1 million clones, with about 72% as singletons. This rearrangement joins TRBV5-5 to TRBJ1-5, with D possibly matching TRBD1 (6 bases). The clonotype comes from a man between 18 and 35 years old in good health. Some clones in this sample may be carry-over from other donors' samples. Source material: memory CD4+ T cells from PBMCs. Noted subset: CD45RA-negative fraction. As DNA, the CDR3 is TGTGCCAGCAGCTATACAGGGCATAGCAATCAGCCCCAGCATTTT. It encodes CASSYTGHSNQPQHF.